This passage covers 23 T cell receptor beta chains from one sample sequenced in a study of shared clonotypes between healthy human individuals. Naivety among CD8 cells was defined by CD45RO negativity and positive CCR7 selection, thereby excluding terminally differentiated effector memory CD45RA+ cells. Data came from immunoSEQ multiplex PCR; TCRdb stores just in-frame clones and leaves some out. The table includes some 2.1 million clones, 85% to 95% detected once. Material for sequencing was naive CD8+ T cells sorted from blood. All receptors derive from a man aged 18 to 30 in good health.

The chain joins TRBV6-5 to TRBJ2-1; D gene ambiguous. The CDR3 extends over 16 amino acids. Trimming stripped 1 base from V and 1 base from J, with 11 bases between. The germline CDR1 and CDR2 sequences are MNHEY and SVGAGI. DNA of the CDR3: TGTGCCAGCAGTTACTTCGCGGCTTCATCCTACAATGAGCAGTTCTTC. It is translated as CASSYFAASSYNEQFF.

The chain recombines TRBV5-1 with TRBJ2-3, with a possible D match to TRBD1 (5 bases). V lost 0 bases to trimming and J lost 2 bases, with 22 bases between them. The CDR3 length is 19 residues. Germline assignment: CDR1 SGHRS and CDR2 YFSETQ. CDR3 in DNA: TGCGCCAGCAGCTTGGTTGTTTCCGACAGCCCAGAGTACACAGATACGCAGTATTTT. It is translated as CASSLVVSDSPEYTDTQYF.

The rearrangement joins TRBV29-1 to TRBJ2-1; possibly TRBD1 for D (5 bases). Germline V gene data show CDR1 as SQVTM and CDR2 as ANQGSEA. V was shortened by 7 bases and J by 0 bases, with 16 bases between the two germline ends. The CDR3 consists of 15 residues. The CDR3 reads CSAYPGHGSYNEQFF. Written as DNA, the CDR3 is TGCAGCGCCTACCCAGGACATGGCTCCTACAATGAGCAGTTCTTC.

The chain is built from TRBV7-6 and TRBJ2-3; D ambiguous. The V end was cut by 0 bases, the J end by 4 bases, with 5 bases between. The CDR3 contains 13 residues. The germline CDR1 and CDR2 sequences are SGHVS and FNYEAQ. The CDR3 DNA reads as TGTGCCAGCAGCTTAGCACCCGCAGATACGCAGTATTTT. Protein product: CASSLAPADTQYF.

The CDR3 loop reads CAWSVGRGYTF. The DNA of the CDR3 is TGTGCCTGGAGTGTAGGACGTGGCTACACCTTC. The chain uses TRBV30 and TRBJ1-2; no reliable D call. In germline, CDR1 is GTSNPN, CDR2 SVGIG (reference sequence). V was cut by 0 bases and J by 7 bases, with 6 bases left in between. CDR3 length: 11 amino acids. The complete variable domain, with remaining parts taken from reference TRBV30 and TRBJ1-2, reads SQTIHQWPATLVQPVGSPLSLECTVEGTSNPNLYWYRQAAGRGLQLLFYSVGIGQISSEVPQNLSASRPQDRQFILSSKKLLLSDSGFYLCAWSVGRGYTFGSGTRLTVV.

Comment on this clone: One end of the junction varies from germline; a read error may be responsible. Other DNA sequences within the sample encode an identical CDR3. The CDR3 region is CASSELAIRSYEQYF. DNA of the CDR3: TGTGCCAGCAGTGAACTAGCAATTCGATCCTACGAACAGTACTTC. The V gene is TRBV6-1, the J gene TRBJ2-7, with a tentative D call TRBD2 (5 bases). CDR3 length: 15 amino acids. The germline CDR1 and CDR2 sequences are MNHNS and SASEGT.

This sequence joins TRBV11-2 and TRBJ2-7, with 9 nucleotides matching TRBD1. The germline V gene encodes CDR1 SGHAT and CDR2 FQNNGV. The CDR3 covers 17 residues. V lost 4 bases to trimming and J lost 3 bases; unmatched junction nucleotides: 13. CDR3 DNA: TGTGCCAGCAGCTCACCTCTCGGGACAGGGTCCTTCTACGAGCAGTACTTC. Translating gives CASSSPLGTGSFYEQYF.

The chain joins TRBV2 to TRBJ2-4; perhaps TRBD1 as D (5 bases). Germline assignment: CDR1 SNHLY and CDR2 FYNNEI. The CDR3 runs 16 residues. Trimming shortened V by 1 base and J by 0 bases, and 10 bases separated the two germline ends. The CDR3 spells CASSEVGRAAKNIQYF. DNA of the CDR3: TGTGCCAGCAGTGAAGTTGGCAGGGCAGCCAAAAACATTCAGTACTTC.

The gene calls are TRBV27 and TRBJ2-5; D remains ambiguous. The CDR3 is made up of 13 amino acids. V gave up 1 base and J gave up 1 base, with 4 bases separating them. CDR1 and CDR2 from the germline V gene are MNHEY and SMNVEV (reference sequence). Here the CDR3 DNA reads TGTGCCAGCAGTTTATGGAGCCAAGAGACCCAGTACTTC. Protein product: CASSLWSQETQYF.

About this clone: The final CDR3 position lacks the conserved phenylalanine or tryptophan, pointing to a likely read error. The DNA is omitted, as the CDR3 cannot be located on it reliably, and the CDR3 follows TCRdb's listing. This chain links TRBV10-2 with TRBJ2-3; no check of the table's D call, TRBD2, against the DNA was made. Germline V lookup: CDR1 WSHSY, CDR2 SAAADI. The CDR3 is 8 residues long, counting both termini. CDR3 loop: CASSEPGS.

The chain combines TRBV7-9 with TRBJ1-1; 7 nucleotides match TRBD1. This CDR3 has 14 residues. CDR1 and CDR2 from the germline V gene are SEHNR and FQNEAQ (reference sequence). Trimming cost V 4 bases and J 3 bases; bases outside gene matches: 5. CDR3 in amino acids: CASSSQGRDTEAFF. In DNA form, the CDR3 reads TGTGCCAGCAGCTCACAGGGGAGGGACACTGAAGCTTTCTTT.

This chain's CDR3 is CASSFDREKSTGELFF. DNA of the CDR3: TGTGCCAGCAGCTTCGACAGGGAAAAGTCCACCGGGGAGCTGTTTTTT. The genes are TRBV5-4 and TRBJ2-2; 7 bases agree with TRBD1. After removal of 2 bases from V and 4 bases from J, the junction contained 8 bases not matched to a gene. The CDR3 extends over 16 amino acids. In germline, CDR1 is SGHNT, CDR2 YYREEE (reference sequence). Supplemented by reference TRBV5-4 and TRBJ2-2, the full variable domain reads ETGVTQSPTHLIKTRGQQVTLRCSSQSGHNTVSWYQQALGQGPQFIFQYYREEENGRGNFPPRFSGLQFPNYSSELNVNALELDDSALYLCASSFDREKSTGELFFGEGSRLTVL.

The chain combines TRBV4-1 with TRBJ2-2; D tentatively fits TRBD1 or TRBD2 (5 bases each). V lost 2 bases and J lost 8, with 9 bases in between. This CDR3 region has 13 residues. Germline CDR1 and CDR2: MGHRA and YSYEKL. The CDR3 region has the DNA TGCGCCAGCAGCCAATTCAGGGAGGGGGAGCTGTTTTTT. Protein product: CASSQFREGELFF.

The count of this clone is one. The CDR3 DNA sequence: TGTGCCAGCAGCCCCTTTCTCTCCAGCACAGATACGCAGTATTTT. Protein: CASSPFLSSTDTQYF. This chain uses TRBV9 with TRBJ2-3; D is ambiguous. The germline V gene encodes CDR1 SGDLS and CDR2 YYNGEE. The CDR3 length is 15 residues. V was pared by 4 bases and J by 0 bases, with 12 bases between.

There are a few counts of this clone. The genes are TRBV4-2 and TRBJ2-3; tentatively, D is TRBD1 or TRBD2 (5 bases each). The CDR3 loop spans 17 amino acids. Germline V gives CDR1 LGHNA, CDR2 YNFKEQ. V was shortened by 0 bases and J by 9 bases, with 22 bases between the two germline ends. This CDR3 is CASSQDEGAGFSSTQYF. CDR3 sequence (DNA): TGTGCCAGCAGCCAAGATGAAGGGGCGGGTTTCAGCTCAACGCAGTATTTT.

The chain combines TRBV27 with TRBJ1-2, with D perhaps TRBD1 (5 bases). V lost 5 bases to trimming and J lost 6 bases, with 7 bases between them. The CDR3 has 11 amino acids. Germline V gene data show CDR1 as MNHEY and CDR2 as SMNVEV (reference sequence). The CDR3 sequence is CASSPGNGYTF. The CDR3 nucleotides are TGTGCCAGCAGTCCAGGGAATGGCTACACCTTC.

In this sample, this clone turned up a few times. This chain links TRBV19 with TRBJ1-6; 11 bases map to TRBD1. This CDR3 comprises 14 residues. Unmatched junction bases numbered 3, after V lost 5 bases and J lost 9 bases. Germline V gene sequence: CDR1 LNHDA, CDR2 SQIVND (reference sequence). The CDR3 reads CASSPGQGGSPLHF. For the CDR3, the DNA is TGTGCCAGTAGTCCGGGACAGGGGGGTTCACCCCTCCACTTT.

This clone was counted only a few times. Other DNA sequences in the sample encode the same CDR3. The gene calls are TRBV5-1 and TRBJ2-1; TRBD2 matches at 8 bases. Per the germline V gene, CDR1 is SGHRS and CDR2 is YFSETQ. CDR3 length: 15 residues. V shed 1 base and J 0 bases; nucleotides not matched to a gene: 0. CDR3 sequence (DNA): TGCGCCAGCAGCTTGAGCGGGAGCTCCTACAATGAGCAGTTCTTC. It translates to CASSLSGSSYNEQFF.

Comments on this clone: At the DNA level, this CDR3 is encoded by other sequences in the same sample as well. The V and J genes are TRBV27 and TRBJ1-6; TRBD1 might be the D (5 bases). Germline V gives CDR1 MNHEY, CDR2 SMNVEV (reference sequence). CDR3 size: 15 residues. V lost 4 bases to trimming and J lost 4 bases, with 11 bases between them. DNA of the CDR3: TGTGCCAGCAGTTCACCGGGACCTTATAATTCACCCCTCCACTTT. As protein: CASSSPGPYNSPLHF.

The rearrangement uses TRBV4-3 and TRBJ2-3; 10 bases are a match to TRBD2. CDR1 is LGHNA, CDR2 YSLEER, per germline. V lost 0 bases and J lost 5; bases outside the gene matches: 14. The CDR3 is 19 residues long. The CDR3 is CASSQEVRAGGPEIDTQYF. In DNA, the CDR3 is TGCGCCAGCAGCCAAGAGGTGCGAGCGGGAGGGCCCGAGATAGATACGCAGTATTTT.

The chain employs TRBV6-5 and TRBJ2-5; D tentatively fits TRBD1 or TRBD2 (5 bases each). The CDR3 has 15 amino acids. CDR1 is MNHEY and CDR2 is SVGAGI in the germline V gene. V was cut by 2 bases and J by 5 bases, with 15 bases left in between. CDR3 bases: TGTGCCAGCAGTTACGTCCCGGGGCCGGGGGAGACCCAGTACTTC. Translated, it gives CASSYVPGPGETQYF.

The CDR3 DNA is TGCGCCAGCAGCCAAGGAGTACTAGCGGGAGGACGGGAGTTCTTC. Translated, it gives CASSQGVLAGGREFF. J is TRBJ2-1 and V is TRBV4-3; 12 bases are a match to TRBD2. The length of the CDR3 is 15 residues. Trimming cost V 1 base and J 14 bases; bases outside gene matches: 9. Germline values: CDR1 LGHNA, CDR2 YSLEER.

The V and J genes are TRBV9 and TRBJ2-7; 10 bases map to TRBD1. Germline loops: CDR1 SGDLS, CDR2 YYNGEE. This CDR3 is 15 amino acids long. V gave up 4 bases and J gave up 3 bases; unmatched junction bases: 7. The CDR3 nucleotides read TGTGCCAGCAGCCCCCCCGGGACAGGGGTCTACGAGCAGTACTTC. Protein: CASSPPGTGVYEQYF. The full variable domain, rest sourced from reference TRBV9 and TRBJ2-7, is DSGVTQTPKHLITATGQRVTLRCSPRSGDLSVYWYQQSLDQGLQFLIQYYNGEERAKGNILERFSAQQFPDLHSELNLSSLELGDSALYFCASSPPGTGVYEQYFGPGTRLTVT.